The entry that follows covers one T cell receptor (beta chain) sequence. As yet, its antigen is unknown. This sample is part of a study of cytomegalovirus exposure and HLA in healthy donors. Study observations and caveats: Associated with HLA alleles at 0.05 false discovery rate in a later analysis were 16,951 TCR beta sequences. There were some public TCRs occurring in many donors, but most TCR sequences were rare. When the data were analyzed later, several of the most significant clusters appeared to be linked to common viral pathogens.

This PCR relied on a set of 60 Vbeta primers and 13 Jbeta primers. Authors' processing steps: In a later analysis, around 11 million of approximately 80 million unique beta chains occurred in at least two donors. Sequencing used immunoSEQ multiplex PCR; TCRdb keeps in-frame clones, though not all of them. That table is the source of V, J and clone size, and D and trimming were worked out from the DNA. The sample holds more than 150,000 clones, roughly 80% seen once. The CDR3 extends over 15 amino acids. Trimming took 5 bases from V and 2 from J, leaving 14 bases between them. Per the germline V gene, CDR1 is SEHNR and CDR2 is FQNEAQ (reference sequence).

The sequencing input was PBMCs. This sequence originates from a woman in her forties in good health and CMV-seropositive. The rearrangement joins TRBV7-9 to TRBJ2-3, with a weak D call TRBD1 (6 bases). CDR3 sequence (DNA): TGTGCCAGCAGCCAGGGGTGGGGAAACACAGATACGCAGTATTTT. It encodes CASSQGWGNTDTQYF.